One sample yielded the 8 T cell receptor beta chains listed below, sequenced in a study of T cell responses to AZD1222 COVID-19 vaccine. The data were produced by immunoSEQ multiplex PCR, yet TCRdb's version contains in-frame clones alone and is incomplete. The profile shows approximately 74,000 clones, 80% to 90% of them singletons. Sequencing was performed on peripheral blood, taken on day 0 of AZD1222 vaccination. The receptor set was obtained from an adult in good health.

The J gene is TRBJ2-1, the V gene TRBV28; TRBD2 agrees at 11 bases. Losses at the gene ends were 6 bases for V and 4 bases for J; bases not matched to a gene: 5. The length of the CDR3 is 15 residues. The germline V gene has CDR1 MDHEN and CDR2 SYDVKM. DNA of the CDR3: TGTGCCAGCAGGGGGAGACTAGCGGGATACAATGAGCAGTTCTTC. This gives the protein CASRGRLAGYNEQFF.

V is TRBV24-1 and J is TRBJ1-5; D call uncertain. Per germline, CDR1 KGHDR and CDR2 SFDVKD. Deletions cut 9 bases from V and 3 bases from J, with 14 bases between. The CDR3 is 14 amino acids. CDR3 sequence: CATSPGKNNQPQHF. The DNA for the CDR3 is TGTGCCACCTCTCCCGGAAAAAACAATCAGCCCCAGCATTTT.

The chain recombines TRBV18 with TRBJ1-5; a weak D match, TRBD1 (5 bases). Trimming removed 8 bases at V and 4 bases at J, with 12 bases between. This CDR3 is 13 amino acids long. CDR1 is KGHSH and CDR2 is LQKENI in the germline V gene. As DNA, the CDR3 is TGTGCCAGCCGGTTGGGGGGTAATCAGCCCCAGCATTTT. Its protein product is CASRLGGNQPQHF.

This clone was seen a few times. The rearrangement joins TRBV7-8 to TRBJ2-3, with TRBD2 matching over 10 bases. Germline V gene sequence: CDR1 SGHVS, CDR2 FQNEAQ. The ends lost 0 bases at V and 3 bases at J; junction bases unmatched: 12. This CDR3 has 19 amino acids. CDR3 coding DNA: TGTGCCAGCAGCTTAGCTAGGGTAGCGGGAGGAAGGGCGACAGATACGCAGTATTTT. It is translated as CASSLARVAGGRATDTQYF.

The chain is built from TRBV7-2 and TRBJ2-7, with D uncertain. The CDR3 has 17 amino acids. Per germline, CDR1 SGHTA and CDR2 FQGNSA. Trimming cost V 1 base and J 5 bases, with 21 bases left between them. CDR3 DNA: TGTGCCAGCAGCTTAGAGTCGGTTGGCGATTTTATCCACGAGCAGTACTTC. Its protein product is CASSLESVGDFIHEQYF.

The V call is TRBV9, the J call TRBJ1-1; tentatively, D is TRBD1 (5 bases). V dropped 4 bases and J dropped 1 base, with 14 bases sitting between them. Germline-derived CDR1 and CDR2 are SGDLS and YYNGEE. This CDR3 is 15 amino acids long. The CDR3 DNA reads TGTGCCAGCAGCCTTAGGGGAGGGGAGAACACTGAAGCTTTCTTT. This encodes CASSLRGGENTEAFF.

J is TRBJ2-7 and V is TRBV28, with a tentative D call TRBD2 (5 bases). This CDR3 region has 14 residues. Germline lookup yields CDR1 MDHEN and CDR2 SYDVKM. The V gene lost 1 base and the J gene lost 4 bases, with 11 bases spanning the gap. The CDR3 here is CASSLYGERYEQYF. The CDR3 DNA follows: TGTGCCAGCAGTTTATATGGGGAGAGGTACGAGCAGTACTTC.

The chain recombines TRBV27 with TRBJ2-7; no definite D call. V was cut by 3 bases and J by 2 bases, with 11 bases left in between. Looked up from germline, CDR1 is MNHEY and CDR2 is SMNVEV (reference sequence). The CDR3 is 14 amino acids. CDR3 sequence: CASSFSPPPYEQYF. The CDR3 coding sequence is TGTGCCAGCAGTTTTTCCCCGCCCCCCTACGAGCAGTACTTC.